This is a list of T cell receptor beta chains from one sample in a study of blood T cell repertoires in COVID-19. Method: immunoSEQ multiplex PCR; TCRdb's copy keeps in-frame clones and lacks some. In the table there are fewer than 200,000 clones, over 70% of which are singletons. Sequencing used peripheral blood. These receptors were obtained from a woman over 75 with active or convalescent COVID-19. CDR3s include the opening cysteine and the closing phenylalanine or tryptophan. D genes are given only for firm matches. Not every row has a clone size; where given, it reads once, few, many or a size class.

d_call	v_call	j_call	clone_size	cdr3_nt	cdr3_aa
-	TRBV28	TRBJ1-1	-	TGTGCCAGCAGTTTCCTCAGGGGTAAAACTGAAGCTTTCTTT	CASSFLRGKTEAFF
TRBD2	TRBV7-2	TRBJ2-5	-	TGTGCCAGCAGCTTAGCGCCAGCGGGGGGCCAAGAGACCCAGTACTTC	CASSLAPAGGQETQYF
TRBD1	TRBV18	TRBJ1-3	-	TGTGCCAGCTCAGCACGACAGGGGATCTCTGGAAACACCATATATTTT	CASSARQGISGNTIYF
TRBD1	TRBV4-3	TRBJ2-3	-	TGCGCCAGCAGCCAACGGACAGGGGTTGGAGATACGCAGTATTTT	CASSQRTGVGDTQYF
TRBD2	TRBV11-2	TRBJ2-3	-	TGTGCCAGCAGCTTAGTAGGGGCTAGCGGGGGGTCAGATACGCAGTATTTT	CASSLVGASGGSDTQYF
-	TRBV7-2	TRBJ1-2	-	TGTGCCAGCAGCTTCAGTCACACGGAGCGAGGCTACACCTTC	CASSFSHTERGYTF
-	TRBV5-6	TRBJ1-2	-	TGTGCCAGCAACTTGGGGGAGACGGGCTACACCTTC	CASNLGETGYTF
-	TRBV30	TRBJ2-1	-	TGTGCCTGGGAGGCGGTCAACGGATACAATGAGCAGTTCTTC	CAWEAVNGYNEQFF
TRBD1	TRBV7-2	TRBJ1-3	-	TGTGCCAGCAGCTTATGGACAGGGTCTAGTGGAAACACCATATATTTT	CASSLWTGSSGNTIYF
TRBD1	TRBV4-2	TRBJ1-2	-	TGTGCCAGCAGCCGAGACGACAGGGGAGGACCCTATGGCTACACCTTC	CASSRDDRGGPYGYTF
-	TRBV4-1	TRBJ1-5	once	TGCGCCAGCAGCCAAGAGCCAGGGGCTAGCAATCAGCCCCAGCATTTT	CASSQEPGASNQPQHF
-	TRBV5-6	TRBJ1-3	once	TGTGCCAGCAGCTGGGGGCCAGGGGACGGAAACACCATATATTTT	CASSWGPGDGNTIYF
TRBD2	TRBV27	TRBJ2-3	once	TGTGCCAGCAGTCCTTTACTAGCGTTAAGCACAGATACGCAGTATTTT	CASSPLLALSTDTQYF
TRBD1	TRBV11-2	TRBJ1-4	-	TGTGCCAGCAGCCTTACAGGGGGCGGATGGGAAAAACTGTTTTTT	CASSLTGGGWEKLFF
-	TRBV6-5	TRBJ1-3	-	TGTGCCAGCAGACAACACAGCTCCTCTGGAAACACCATATATTTT	CASRQHSSSGNTIYF
-	TRBV7-9	TRBJ2-5	-	TGTGCCAGCAGCCTACGGACACTCCAAGAGACCCAGTACTTC	CASSLRTLQETQYF
-	TRBV28	TRBJ1-2	few	TGTGCCAGCTGGGACACAGCTAACTATGGCTACACCTTC	CASWDTANYGYTF
-	TRBV2	TRBJ1-1	-	TGTGCCAGCAAGGGGGAAATGAACACTGAAGCTTTCTTT	CASKGEMNTEAFF
-	TRBV5-6	TRBJ1-1	-	TGTGCCAGCATTTCGGGGGGCAGGACTGAAGCTTTCTTT	CASISGGRTEAFF
TRBD2	TRBV7-9	TRBJ2-1	-	TGTGCCAGCAACCGACTAGCGGGGGTGGTCAATGAGCAGTTCTTC	CASNRLAGVVNEQFF
TRBD1	TRBV12-5	TRBJ1-3	-	TGTGCTAGTGGGGACAGGGTTGGAAACACCATATATTTT	CASGDRVGNTIYF
-	TRBV7-9	TRBJ2-3	few	TGTGCCAGCAAGAGGCCCTCTTCCACAGATACGCAGTATTTT	CASKRPSSTDTQYF
-	TRBV11-3	TRBJ2-1	-	TGTGCCAGCAGACCTCCGGGACTCTCCTACAATGAGCAGTTCTTC	CASRPPGLSYNEQFF
TRBD2	TRBV6-5	TRBJ2-5	-	TGTGCCAGCAGCAGTAGCGGGGGGGCAGAGACCCAGTACTTC	CASSSSGGAETQYF
TRBD2	TRBV3-1/TRBV3-2	TRBJ2-7	-	TGTGCCAGCAGCAGGGGACTAGCGGGGGGGTCCTACGAGCAGTACTTC	CASSRGLAGGSYEQYF
-	TRBV2	TRBJ1-1	-	TGTGCCAGCAGTGACCCAGACACTGAAGCTTTCTTT	CASSDPDTEAFF
-	TRBV25-1	TRBJ1-1	-	TGTGCCAGCAGTGTACAGGGGAACACTGAAGCTTTCTTT	CASSVQGNTEAFF
-	TRBV30	TRBJ2-7	-	TGTGCCCCCTTGGGTTTCCGGACAGACTACGAGCAGTACTTC	CAPLGFRTDYEQYF
TRBD2	TRBV6-2/TRBV6-3	TRBJ2-5	-	TGTGCCAGCAGTCCAGTCCCGGGACTAGTGGGGGAGACCCAGTACTTC	CASSPVPGLVGETQYF
TRBD2	TRBV6-6	TRBJ2-7	-	TGTGCCAGCACTTGGGGAGGGAGCTCCTACGAGCAGTACTTC	CASTWGGSSYEQYF
TRBD1	TRBV6-4	TRBJ2-3	-	TGTGCCAGCAGCCTCCAGGGGGCAACAGATACGCAGTATTTT	CASSLQGATDTQYF
-	TRBV5-6	TRBJ1-3	-	TGTGCCAGCAGCTTCAGGGGTTACGGAAACACCATATATTTT	CASSFRGYGNTIYF
-	TRBV14	TRBJ1-2	-	TGTGCCAGCAGCCAAGATCTCTCGGGATCCTACACCTTC	CASSQDLSGSYTF
TRBD1	TRBV19	TRBJ1-2	-	TGTGCCAGTAGTACTGGGACAGCGGACTATGGCTACACCTTC	CASSTGTADYGYTF
TRBD1	TRBV30	TRBJ1-2	-	TGTGCCTGGACCAGAAAACAGGGGGCTGAATACACCTTC	CAWTRKQGAEYTF
TRBD2	TRBV27	TRBJ2-1	-	TGTGCCAGCAGCCCTACCCCCCTGGCAGCGGGGATGAACAATGAGCAGTTCTTC	CASSPTPLAAGMNNEQFF
TRBD1	TRBV5-8	TRBJ1-5	-	TGTGCCAGCAGTATTCCGGGACAGGGCTATCAGCCCCAGCATTTT	CASSIPGQGYQPQHF
-	TRBV6-2/TRBV6-3	TRBJ1-1	few	TGTGCCAGCAGTTATAGGAGGGGCACTGAAGCTTTCTTT	CASSYRRGTEAFF
TRBD1	TRBV5-1	TRBJ2-7	-	TGCGCCAGCAGCATGGGACAGACCTACGAGCAGTACTTC	CASSMGQTYEQYF
TRBD2	TRBV7-2	TRBJ2-3	-	TGTGCCAGCAGCTTAGTCGGACTAGCGGGGGTCGGGGGGGGCACGCAGTATTTT	CASSLVGLAGVGGGTQYF
TRBD2	TRBV5-1	TRBJ2-1	once	TGCGCCAGCAGCTTGGCGGCTAGCGGGGGGTACTACAATGAGCAGTTCTTC	CASSLAASGGYYNEQFF
TRBD1	TRBV10-1	TRBJ2-3	-	TGCGCCAGCACCCCGGGACAGGGGGCGACAGATACGCAGTATTTT	CASTPGQGATDTQYF
-	TRBV2	TRBJ1-1	-	TGTGCCAGCAATTGGGTCAGGGGACGTGAAGCTTTCTTT	CASNWVRGREAFF
TRBD1	TRBV6-6	TRBJ1-3	-	TGTGCCAGCAGGCTCGAAACAGGGGGCTTTGGAAACACCATATATTTT	CASRLETGGFGNTIYF
TRBD1	TRBV4-3	TRBJ2-7	-	TGCGCCAGCAGCCCAATGACAGGGAACTACGAGCAGTACTTC	CASSPMTGNYEQYF
-	TRBV9	TRBJ2-2	-	TGTGCCAGCAGAGCAGACAGTAACACCGGGGAGCTGTTTTTT	CASRADSNTGELFF
-	TRBV6-2/TRBV6-3	TRBJ1-1	-	TGTGCCAGCAGTTATGTCGGCTCCACTAGGACTGAAGCTTTCTTT	CASSYVGSTRTEAFF
TRBD2	TRBV12-3/TRBV12-4	TRBJ2-3	once	TGTGCCAGCAGGCGGGGGGGCACAGATACGCAGTATTTT	CASRRGGTDTQYF
-	TRBV21-1	TRBJ2-5	-	TGTGCCAGCAGCAAAGTACCCACTAGCGGGGGCCCAGAAGAGACCCAGTACTTC	CASSKVPTSGGPEETQYF
TRBD1	TRBV5-1	TRBJ1-3	-	TGCGCCAGCAGCTTGGTCACAGGGGGCGAAGGCACCATATATTTT	CASSLVTGGEGTIYF
-	TRBV16	TRBJ1-1	-	TGTGCCAGCAGCCAATTCGAGTCAGGGGCAGGGACTGAAGCTTTCTTT	CASSQFESGAGTEAFF
-	TRBV27	TRBJ1-5	-	TGTGCCAGCAGTTTAGCAGGGTATCATCAGCCCCAGCATTTT	CASSLAGYHQPQHF
-	TRBV19	TRBJ1-3	many	TGTGCCAGTAGGAACACCTCTGGAAACACCATATATTTT	CASRNTSGNTIYF